This is a list of T cell receptor beta chains from one sample in a study of early T cells in non-severe SARS-CoV-2 infection. Each CDR3 protein gets one entry after TCRdb re-called the 5' RACE reads with MiXCR. The sample lists 90,000 to 130,000 distinct CDR3 sequences; about 12% were seen once. Specimen: whole blood. The receptors here all came from an adult who was a healthcare worker with PCR-confirmed SARS-CoV-2 infection or an uninfected control (not recorded which). The CDR3 runs from the conserved cysteine through the conserved F or W. A D gene is named only where the DNA matches it firmly. Clone size is stated in some rows and not others, as once, few, many or a class when expanded.

TRBV5-1,-,TRBJ2-3,many,CASSLSTGTSTDTQYF,TGCGCCAGCAGCTTGTCAACCGGGACAAGCACAGATACGCAGTATTTT
TRBV29-1,-,TRBJ2-5,-,CSVDVRETQYF,TGCAGCGTTGACGTCCGGGAGACCCAGTACTTC
TRBV23-1,-,TRBJ2-2,few,CASSQSSAARTNTGELFF,TGCGCCAGCAGTCAATCGTCGGCCGCCAGAACGAACACCGGGGAGCTGTTTTTT
TRBV4-1,-,TRBJ2-4,many,CASSQVRGAVKNIQYF,TGCGCCAGCAGCCAAGTGAGAGGGGCAGTCAAAAACATTCAGTACTTC
TRBV10-3,-,TRBJ1-6,many,CAISISRVDNSPLHF,TGTGCCATCAGTATCTCCAGGGTGGACAATTCACCCCTCCACTTT
TRBV7-6,-,TRBJ1-2,few,CASSLDGLYGYTF,TGTGCCAGCAGCTTAGACGGCCTATATGGCTACACCTTC
TRBV7-3,TRBD2,TRBJ2-1,-,CASSTGLAGGDNEQFF,TGTGCCAGCAGCACGGGACTAGCGGGAGGGGATAATGAGCAGTTCTTC
TRBV29-1,-,TRBJ2-7,few,CSVGGQPLYEQYF,TGCAGCGTTGGGGGGCAGCCACTCTACGAGCAGTACTTC
TRBV28,-,TRBJ2-7,few,CASWSAASSYEQYF,TGTGCCAGCTGGAGTGCCGCTAGCTCCTACGAGCAGTACTTC
TRBV29-1,-,TRBJ2-3,few,CSVDAGGTDTQYF,TGCAGCGTTGACGCGGGCGGCACAGATACGCAGTATTTT
TRBV5-6,-,TRBJ1-1,-,CASSLILNTEAFF,TGTGCCAGCAGCTTGATCCTGAACACTGAAGCTTTCTTT
TRBV11-2,-,TRBJ2-3,-,CASSLISLSTDTQYF,TGTGCCAGCAGCCTCATTAGCCTCAGCACAGATACGCAGTATTTT
TRBV20-1,TRBD2,TRBJ2-3,few,CSARGRLAGVHSQITDTQYF,TGCAGTGCTAGGGGCCGACTAGCGGGAGTCCATTCGCAGATCACAGATACGCAGTATTTT
TRBV5-1,TRBD2,TRBJ2-7,-,CASSSWGGYSANEQYF,TGCGCCAGCAGCTCCTGGGGGGGATACTCTGCTAACGAGCAGTACTTC
TRBV12-3/TRBV12-4,-,TRBJ1-6,few,CASSLGGRYSPLHF,TGTGCCAGCAGTTTGGGGGGCCGCTATTCACCCCTCCACTTT
TRBV15,-,TRBJ1-1,many,CATSSTGNTEAFF,TGTGCCACCAGCAGCACGGGTAACACTGAAGCTTTCTTT
TRBV10-2,TRBD1,TRBJ2-6,many,CATRQGRGGANVLTF,TGCGCCACCAGACAGGGGCGCGGTGGGGCCAACGTCCTGACTTTC
TRBV6-6,-,TRBJ2-2,few,CASSLSDANTGELFF,TGTGCCAGCAGTTTATCGGACGCGAACACCGGGGAGCTGTTTTTT
TRBV12-3/TRBV12-4,-,TRBJ1-1,few,CASSFPKNTEAFF,TGTGCCAGCAGTTTCCCGAAGAACACTGAAGCTTTCTTT
TRBV18,-,TRBJ2-7,-,CTSSLAQTYEQYF,TGTACCAGCTCGCTGGCACAGACCTACGAGCAGTACTTC
TRBV11-3,TRBD1,TRBJ2-7,many,CASGSSRDRVNEQYF,TGTGCCAGCGGGAGTTCCCGGGACAGGGTGAACGAGCAGTACTTC
TRBV12-3/TRBV12-4,-,TRBJ1-3,few,CASSSTGNTIYF,TGTGCCAGCAGTTCAACTGGAAACACCATATATTTT
TRBV10-3,TRBD2,TRBJ2-2,-,CAISGDYPNTGELFF,TGTGCCATCAGCGGGGACTACCCGAACACCGGGGAGCTGTTTTTT
TRBV3-1,-,TRBJ2-1,-,CASSQEARSGEQFF,TGTGCCAGCAGCCAAGAGGCCCGGTCGGGAGAGCAGTTCTTC
TRBV29-1,TRBD1,TRBJ2-1,-,CSVERQGVWYNEQFF,TGCAGCGTCGAACGGCAGGGGGTGTGGTACAATGAGCAGTTCTTC
TRBV11-2,-,TRBJ2-2,many,CASSSIRLGELFF,TGTGCCAGCAGCTCGATCCGCCTGGGGGAGCTGTTTTTT
TRBV12-3/TRBV12-4,-,TRBJ1-5,many,CASGVGYNQPQHF,TGTGCCAGCGGAGTCGGATACAATCAGCCCCAGCATTTT
TRBV29-1,-,TRBJ2-3,-,CSVVVRGLQVPDTQYF,TGCAGCGTTGTAGTTAGGGGTTTACAGGTACCAGATACGCAGTATTTT